These 18 T cell receptor beta chains share one sample of origin, sequenced in a study of cytomegalovirus exposure and HLA in healthy donors. The primer mix had 60 Vbeta and 13 Jbeta primers. Assay: immunoSEQ multiplex PCR; the TCRdb copy retains only in-frame clones and omits some. The sample consists of 100,000 to 150,000 clones, roughly three quarters of them appearing once. The sequenced sample consisted of PBMCs. The receptors here all came from a woman aged 55-69 years in good health and CMV-seronegative.

This clone appeared a few times. J is TRBJ1-3 and V is TRBV10-3; D unclear. The CDR3 covers 12 residues. V was pared by 3 bases and J by 2 bases, with 2 bases between. Germline CDR1 and CDR2: ENHRY and SYGVKD. The CDR3 protein is CAISDTGNTIYF. The CDR3, as DNA: TGTGCCATCAGTGACACTGGAAACACCATATATTTT.

The chain is built from TRBV7-9 and TRBJ2-5, with 7 bases lining up with TRBD2. From germline, CDR1 is SEHNR and CDR2 FQNEAQ (reference sequence). There are 14 residues in the CDR3. Germline trimming cut 1 base from V and 10 bases from J; bases unmatched to any gene: 9. CDR3 sequence (DNA): TGTGCCAGCAGCTTAGAGGGCGGGGCGGGGGACCAGTACTTC. Its protein product is CASSLEGGAGDQYF.

The chain joins TRBV5-1 to TRBJ2-3, with 16 bases aligning to TRBD2. There are 20 residues in the CDR3. Germline V gene lookup returns CDR1 SGHRS and CDR2 YFSETQ. After removal of 2 bases from V and 4 bases from J, the junction contained 13 bases not matched to a gene. The CDR3 bases are TGCGCCAGCAGCTTCCCAACGGGACTAGCGGGGGGGCCTGAAGCAGATACGCAGTATTTT. Encoded protein: CASSFPTGLAGGPEADTQYF.

This rearrangement joins TRBV6-6 to TRBJ1-5; 11 bases match TRBD1. V gave up 7 bases and J gave up 6 bases; unmatched junction bases: 5. Germline-derived CDR1 and CDR2 are MNHNY and SVGAGI (reference sequence). This CDR3 comprises 14 residues. The CDR3 here is CASKEGQGGQPQHF. The CDR3 region has the DNA TGTGCCAGCAAGGAGGGACAGGGGGGTCAGCCCCAGCATTTT.

The chain links TRBV5-6 to TRBJ2-7; 9 bases map to TRBD1. This CDR3 is built from 15 residues. With 1 base clipped from V and 3 bases from J, the junction kept 5 bases outside the gene matches. CDR1 is SGHDT, CDR2 YYEEEE, per germline. CDR3 sequence reads: CASSLMGQGFYEQYF. CDR3 DNA sequence: TGTGCCAGCAGCTTGATGGGACAGGGATTCTACGAGCAGTACTTC.

This rearrangement joins TRBV11-2 to TRBJ2-3; TRBD1 is a possible D gene (6 bases). CDR1 is SGHAT and CDR2 is FQNNGV in the germline V gene. The CDR3 extends over 18 amino acids. Trimming stripped 0 bases from V and 2 bases from J, with 18 bases between. CDR3 sequence (DNA): TGTGCCAGCAGCTTAGATCTCGGGACAAGTACTTTCACAGATACGCAGTATTTT. Translating it yields CASSLDLGTSTFTDTQYF.

The chain uses TRBV5-1 and TRBJ1-6; D is undetermined. The germline gives CDR1 SGHRS, CDR2 YFSETQ. This CDR3 comprises 18 residues. V lost 6 bases and J lost 10, with 29 bases in between. Here the CDR3 DNA reads TGCGCCAGCACCCCCGGTAGCTCTGGCGCGGGTACGGGGTCACCCCTCCACTTT. It encodes CASTPGSSGAGTGSPLHF.

V gene TRBV30 combines with J gene TRBJ1-5; D not resolved. The CDR3 extends over 12 amino acids. V lost 1 base, J lost 7 bases, and 8 bases lay in between. CDR1 and CDR2 from the germline V gene are GTSNPN and SVGIG (reference sequence). DNA of the CDR3: TGTGCCTGGAGTGGAGTGGGCCAGCCCCAGCATTTT. Protein: CAWSGVGQPQHF.

The chain links TRBV6-1 to TRBJ2-1; no clear D. The length of the CDR3 is 11 residues. Trimming stripped 3 bases from V and 5 bases from J, with 2 bases between. The germline V gene encodes CDR1 MNHNS and CDR2 SASEGT. The DNA for the CDR3 is TGTGCCAGCAGTGACAACAATGAGCAGTTCTTC. Translating it yields CASSDNNEQFF.

The chain carries TRBV7-6 and TRBJ1-1; TRBD1 aligns across 8 bases. Germline CDR1 is SGHVS and CDR2 is FNYEAQ. V shed 5 bases and J 9 bases; nucleotides not matched to a gene: 11. This CDR3 has 14 amino acids. The CDR3 nucleotides read TGTGCCAGCAGCCTCGGACAGGGTATAACTAAAGCTTTCTTT. Translating gives CASSLGQGITKAFF.

This chain links TRBV7-6 with TRBJ2-1, with a weak D call TRBD2 (6 bases). CDR1 and CDR2 (germline): SGHVS, FNYEAQ. V was trimmed by 5 bases and J by 7 bases, leaving 18 bases between them. The CDR3 covers 15 residues. CDR3 amino acids: CASSPRRGDGNEQFF. In nucleotides, the CDR3 is TGTGCCAGCAGCCCCAGGCGGGGTGATGGTAATGAGCAGTTCTTC.

The V gene is TRBV6-4, the J gene TRBJ2-3; the match to TRBD2 covers 7 bases. The germline gives CDR1 MRHNA, CDR2 SNTAGT. V gave up 6 bases and J gave up 2 bases; unmatched junction bases: 11. This CDR3 comprises 16 residues. DNA for the CDR3: TGTGCCAGCAGAGAATCAGCGGGAAGGAACACAGATACGCAGTATTTT. Translation: CASRESAGRNTDTQYF.

The rearrangement joins TRBV6-4 to TRBJ2-2; D is perhaps TRBD1 (5 bases). Germline V gene lookup returns CDR1 MRHNA and CDR2 SNTAGT. V lost 0 bases, J lost 5 bases, and 13 bases lay in between. The CDR3 extends over 16 amino acids. As DNA, the CDR3 is TGTGCCAGCAGTGACTCGCAGGGTTGGTTGACCGGGGAGCTGTTTTTT. It is translated as CASSDSQGWLTGELFF.

The chain recombines TRBV19 with TRBJ2-3; 8 bases agree with TRBD2. CDR1 is LNHDA and CDR2 is SQIVND in the germline V gene (reference sequence). V trimming: 3 bases; J trimming: 5 bases; junction bases outside the gene matches: 10. This CDR3 is 16 amino acids long. The CDR3 region is CASSMNPGLAGDTQYF. The CDR3, as DNA: TGTGCCAGTAGTATGAATCCCGGACTAGCTGGAGATACGCAGTATTTT.

This chain joins TRBV27 and TRBJ1-2, with D maybe TRBD1 (6 bases). The CDR3 has 11 residues. The V and J ends lost 11 bases and 4 bases respectively, with 11 bases between them. CDR1 is MNHEY and CDR2 is SMNVEV in the germline V gene (reference sequence). The CDR3 DNA is TGTGCCGTGGGGGCCATCTATGGCTACACCTTC. It is translated as CAVGAIYGYTF.

The sample holds one count of this clone. The chain carries TRBV5-1 and TRBJ2-5; no reliable D call. The CDR3 runs 15 residues. Deletions cut 6 bases from V and 5 bases from J, with 20 bases between. Germline V CDR1 and CDR2: SGHRS, YFSETQ. Written as DNA, the CDR3 is TGCGCCAGCATGTCCGGTTCGAGCCACCGGGAGACCCAGTACTTC. Its translation is CASMSGSSHRETQYF.

The chain links TRBV19 to TRBJ2-3; 9 bases agree with TRBD1. The CDR3 totals 15 residues. CDR1 LNHDA and CDR2 SQIVND come from the germline V gene (reference sequence). The J segment lost 5 bases and the V segment lost 5 bases, leaving 8 bases of the junction unmatched. The CDR3 DNA follows: TGTGCCAGTAGTTCCCCGGGACAGGGTTTAGATACGCAGTATTTT. The encoded protein is CASSSPGQGLDTQYF.

V gene TRBV6-1 combines with J gene TRBJ2-1; D is possibly TRBD2 (6 bases). This CDR3 comprises 15 residues. From germline, CDR1 is MNHNS and CDR2 SASEGT. V shed 8 bases and J shed 9 bases, with 23 bases lying between them. CDR3 loop: CASGREGRRGGEQFF. CDR3 in DNA: TGTGCCAGCGGACGAGAGGGCCGACGGGGAGGTGAGCAGTTCTTC.